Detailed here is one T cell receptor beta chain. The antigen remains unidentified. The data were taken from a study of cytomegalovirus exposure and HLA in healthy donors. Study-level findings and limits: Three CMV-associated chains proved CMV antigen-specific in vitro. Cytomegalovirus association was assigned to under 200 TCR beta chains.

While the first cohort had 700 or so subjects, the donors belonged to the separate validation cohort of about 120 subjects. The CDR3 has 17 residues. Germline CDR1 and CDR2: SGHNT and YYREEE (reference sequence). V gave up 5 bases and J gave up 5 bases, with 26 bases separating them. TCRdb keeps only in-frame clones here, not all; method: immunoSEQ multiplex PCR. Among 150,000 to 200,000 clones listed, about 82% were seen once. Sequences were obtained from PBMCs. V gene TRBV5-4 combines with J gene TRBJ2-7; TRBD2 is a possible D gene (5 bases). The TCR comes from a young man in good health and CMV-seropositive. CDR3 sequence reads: CASSFSIPRGPRDEQYF. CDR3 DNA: TGTGCCAGCAGTTTCTCGATACCACGCGGGCCCCGGGACGAGCAGTACTTC.